These 28 T cell receptor beta chains were sequenced from one sample in a study of blood T cell repertoires in COVID-19. TCRdb's copy holds only in-frame clones and misses some; the assay was immunoSEQ multiplex PCR. The sample shows about 130,000 clones, roughly four fifths of them seen only once. Sequencing was done on a sample of peripheral blood. The receptor set was obtained from a human donor in a cohort sampled during active COVID-19.

The rearrangement uses TRBV9 and TRBJ2-1; 7 nucleotides align to TRBD2. This CDR3 is 13 amino acids long. Germline V gives CDR1 SGDLS, CDR2 YYNGEE. Unmatched junction bases numbered 6, after V lost 3 bases and J lost 9 bases. CDR3 sequence reads: CASSDQLALEQFF. Written as DNA, the CDR3 is TGTGCCAGCAGCGACCAACTAGCGCTTGAGCAGTTCTTC.

The rearrangement joins TRBV27 to TRBJ2-3, with a weak D call TRBD2 (7 bases). Germline V lookup: CDR1 MNHEY, CDR2 SMNVEV (reference sequence). V was clipped by 5 bases and J by 5 bases, with 20 bases between them. The CDR3 is 16 amino acids. CDR3 in amino acids: CASSIGGARGLDTQYF. The CDR3 DNA reads TGTGCCAGCAGTATAGGGGGGGCCCGGGGGCTAGATACGCAGTATTTT.

J is TRBJ2-1 and V is TRBV19, with 10 bases that match TRBD2. Germline CDR1 LNHDA, CDR2 SQIVND (reference sequence). Trimming at V came to 4 bases and at J to 4 bases, leaving 4 bases not matched to a gene. The CDR3 is made up of 15 amino acids. CDR3 in DNA: TGTGCCAGTAGTACCATAGCGGGGGGATACAATGAGCAGTTCTTC. This encodes CASSTIAGGYNEQFF.

This clone has just a few counts. V is TRBV6-1 and J is TRBJ1-1; the match to TRBD1 covers 7 bases. The CDR3 has 19 residues. The germline V gene has CDR1 MNHNS and CDR2 SASEGT. Germline trimming cut 4 bases from V and 1 base from J; bases unmatched to any gene: 18. Here the CDR3 DNA reads TGTGCCAGCAGTGTGGTTAGAGGAGGGGGCCTTGGGCGGAACACTGAAGCTTTCTTT. It yields the protein CASSVVRGGGLGRNTEAFF.

V gene TRBV7-9 combines with J gene TRBJ2-7, with D unresolved. CDR3 size: 13 residues. Trimming cost V 5 bases and J 0 bases, with 8 bases left between them. Germline CDR1 and CDR2: SEHNR and FQNEAQ (reference sequence). DNA for the CDR3: TGTGCCAGCAGCGCCACAAGCTCCTACGAGCAGTACTTC. Its translation is CASSATSSYEQYF.

V gene TRBV5-1 combines with J gene TRBJ2-5, with 7 positions matching TRBD2. The CDR3 has 16 amino acids. CDR1 and CDR2 (germline): SGHRS, YFSETQ. V trimming: 0 bases; J trimming: 0 bases; junction bases outside the gene matches: 5. This CDR3 is CASSLGPSGDQETQYF. The CDR3 DNA reads as TGCGCCAGCAGCTTGGGGCCTAGCGGCGACCAAGAGACCCAGTACTTC.

The chain couples TRBV4-1 to TRBJ1-2; D possibly corresponds to TRBD1 (6 bases). Germline CDR1 reads MGHRA; CDR2 reads YSYEKL. The CDR3 is 16 residues long. The germline V and J ends were trimmed by 0 bases and 6 bases, with 17 bases remaining between them. This CDR3 reads CASSQDAGALGDGYTF. Written as DNA, the CDR3 is TGCGCCAGCAGCCAAGATGCGGGGGCTTTAGGTGATGGCTACACCTTC.

The chain uses TRBV12-5 and TRBJ2-7; D is perhaps TRBD1 (6 bases). The V end was cut by 7 bases, the J end by 12 bases, with 19 bases between. Germline lookup yields CDR1 LGHNT and CDR2 FRNRAP. CDR3 length equals 12 residues. CDR3 loop: CASAFHSGTSYF. DNA of the CDR3: TGTGCTAGTGCCTTTCACTCCGGGACATCGTACTTC.

The CDR3 DNA reads TGTGCCAGCACACAAGCTCTCGGGACAGGGTTCAATGAGCAGTTCTTC. Residues: CASTQALGTGFNEQFF. The chain has TRBV28 and TRBJ2-1, with 9 bases aligning to TRBD1. The trim removed 7 bases at V and 6 bases at J, leaving 13 bases unmatched. CDR3 length: 16 amino acids. Germline assignment: CDR1 MDHEN and CDR2 SYDVKM.

This sequence joins TRBV6-5 and TRBJ2-5; 15 nucleotides align to TRBD2. Germline lookup yields CDR1 MNHEY and CDR2 SVGAGI. With V trimmed by 6 bases and J by 2 bases, 1 base remained unmatched. This CDR3 contains 15 residues. The CDR3 DNA follows: TGTGCCAGCAGGGGACTAGCGGGAGGACAAGAGACCCAGTACTTC. This translates into CASRGLAGGQETQYF.

The chain combines TRBV3-1 (or the pseudogene TRBV3-2) with TRBJ2-1, with TRBD2 identical over 7 bases. Losses at the gene ends were 4 bases for V and 5 bases for J; bases not matched to a gene: 8. The CDR3 has 15 residues. Germline V gene data show CDR1 as LGHDT and CDR2 as YNNKEL (reference sequence). Here the CDR3 DNA reads TGTGCCAGCAGCCGAAGAAGCGGGACTAACAATGAGCAGTTCTTC. It yields the protein CASSRRSGTNNEQFF.

The rearrangement joins TRBV7-2 to TRBJ1-2; 10 bases fit TRBD1. The V and J ends lost 3 bases and 7 bases, in that order; junction bases with no gene match: 17. Germline V gives CDR1 SGHTA, CDR2 FQGNSA. The CDR3 sequence is 18 residues long. In DNA, the CDR3 is TGTGCCAGCAGCTTTGGGCCCCGACAGGGGGCGAGCCTCTCTGGCTACACCTTC. Its translation: CASSFGPRQGASLSGYTF.

V usage is TRBV9 and J usage is TRBJ2-5, with a possible D match to TRBD2 (6 bases). The CDR3 loop spans 16 amino acids. The V end was cut by 3 bases, the J end by 5 bases, with 20 bases between. Germline loops: CDR1 SGDLS, CDR2 YYNGEE. The CDR3 DNA is TGTGCCAGCAGCGCCTCGGCGGGGCAGGTACCGGAGACCCAGTACTTC. This codes for CASSASAGQVPETQYF.

CDR3 sequence reads: CASSLGRDTQETQYF. The CDR3 nucleotides are TGTGCCAGCAGCTTAGGTCGGGACACCCAAGAGACCCAGTACTTC. This chain uses TRBV7-9 with TRBJ2-5; maybe TRBD1 (6 bases). Trimming took off 1 base at V and 1 base at J, with 10 bases between the two ends. CDR3 length equals 15 residues. The germline V gene encodes CDR1 SEHNR and CDR2 FQNEAQ (reference sequence). Full variable domain (missing parts from reference TRBV7-9 and TRBJ2-5): DTGVSQNPRHKITKRGQNVTFRCDPISEHNRLYWYRQTLGQGPEFLTYFQNEAQLEKSRLLSDRFSAERPKGSFSTLEIQRTEQGDSAMYLCASSLGRDTQETQYFGPGTRLLVL.

The rearrangement uses TRBV6-5 and TRBJ2-1; D is uncertain. The CDR3 spans 14 residues. Germline V gives CDR1 MNHEY, CDR2 SVGAGI. The germline V and J ends were trimmed by 8 bases and 4 bases, with 15 bases remaining between them. In DNA, the CDR3 is TGTGCCAGCTCCGCCCACGCCGGGTACAATGAGCAGTTCTTC. Its translation: CASSAHAGYNEQFF.

The chain uses TRBV5-1 and TRBJ1-1, with TRBD1 matching over 7 bases. With V trimmed by 0 bases and J by 0 bases, 8 bases remained unmatched. Germline V gene lookup returns CDR1 SGHRS and CDR2 YFSETQ. This CDR3 is 17 amino acids long. CDR3 coding DNA: TGCGCCAGCAGCTTGGGACCCGGACAGGCACTGAACACTGAAGCTTTCTTT. This sequence encodes CASSLGPGQALNTEAFF.

V usage is TRBV30 and J usage is TRBJ1-1; tentative D call: TRBD1 (6 bases). The CDR3 extends over 12 amino acids. Germline CDR1 reads GTSNPN; CDR2 reads SVGIG (reference sequence). The CDR3 reads CAFDGGATEAFF. The CDR3 DNA is TGTGCTTTCGACGGGGGGGCCACTGAAGCTTTCTTT.

V usage is TRBV18 and J usage is TRBJ1-4, with D unclear. V was trimmed by 3 bases and J by 8 bases, leaving 10 bases between them. Germline CDR1 KGHSH, CDR2 LQKENI. There are 13 residues in the CDR3. Here the CDR3 DNA reads TGTGCCAGCTCACCGGAGCTGCGGGAAAAACTGTTTTTT. It codes for CASSPELREKLFF.

This rearrangement joins TRBV5-1 to TRBJ2-7; a possible D gene is TRBD2 (5 bases). CDR1 SGHRS and CDR2 YFSETQ come from the germline V gene. The CDR3 runs to 15 residues. V lost 0 bases, J lost 1 base, and 11 bases lay in between. CDR3 sequence (DNA): TGCGCCAGCAGCTTGGCCGGAGGATTTTCCTACGAGCAGTACTTC. Translation gives CASSLAGGFSYEQYF. Using reference TRBV5-1 and TRBJ2-7 for the parts outside the CDR3, the full variable domain is KAGVTQTPRYLIKTRGQQVTLSCSPISGHRSVSWYQQTPGQGLQFLFEYFSETQRNKGNFPGRFSGRQFSNSRSEMNVSTLELGDSALYLCASSLAGGFSYEQYFGPGTRLTVT.

This clone was counted once. The chain uses TRBV25-1 and TRBJ1-6; 7 nucleotides align to TRBD1. Germline CDR1 is MGHDK and CDR2 is SYGVNS. The CDR3 contains 15 residues. After removal of 4 bases from V and 10 bases from J, the junction contained 10 bases not matched to a gene. CDR3 sequence (DNA): TGTGCCAGCAGTGGGTACAGGGGAGCTGCCTCACCCCTCCACTTT. Translation: CASSGYRGAASPLHF.

The rearrangement uses TRBV11-2 and TRBJ2-3; 8 nucleotides line up with TRBD1. Per germline, CDR1 SGHAT and CDR2 FQNNGV. The V segment lost 5 bases and the J segment 3 bases; nucleotides outside the gene matches: 7. The CDR3 has 15 amino acids. The CDR3, as DNA: TGTGCCAGCAGCATTGGGACAGGCCCTACAGATACGCAGTATTTT. It encodes CASSIGTGPTDTQYF.

J is TRBJ2-7 and V is TRBV29-1; a weak D match, TRBD2 (7 bases). The germline V and J ends were trimmed by 4 bases and 7 bases, with 14 bases remaining between them. From germline, CDR1 is SQVTM and CDR2 ANQGSEA. The CDR3 totals 12 residues. CDR3 sequence (DNA): TGCAGCGTTGTGGTGGGGGGGCAAGAGCAGTACTTC. It translates to CSVVVGGQEQYF.

There are a few counts of this clone. The CDR3 nucleotides are TGTCGCCGTGGAGGGCATGGGGATAATTCACCCCTCCACTTT. Its translation is CRRGGHGDNSPLHF. The V call is TRBV6-4, the J call TRBJ1-6; D uncertain. CDR1 is MRHNA, CDR2 SNTAGT, per germline. The length of the CDR3 is 14 residues.

J is TRBJ2-6 and V is TRBV7-2, with TRBD2 as a possible D gene (6 bases). The germline V and J ends were trimmed by 5 bases and 4 bases, with 12 bases remaining between them. CDR1 is SGHTA and CDR2 is FQGNSA in the germline V gene. The CDR3 contains 15 residues. The CDR3 protein is CASSQTAGGANVLTF. CDR3 sequence (DNA): TGTGCCAGCAGCCAGACGGCGGGAGGGGCCAACGTCCTGACTTTC.

This clone was observed a few times. This chain joins TRBV7-3 and TRBJ2-7; 10 bases agree with TRBD1. Unmatched junction bases numbered 6, after V lost 5 bases and J lost 5 bases. Germline V gene lookup returns CDR1 SGHTA and CDR2 FQGTGA. The CDR3 totals 14 residues. The CDR3 protein is CASSATGGADEQYF. Here the CDR3 DNA reads TGTGCCAGCAGCGCGACAGGGGGCGCGGACGAGCAGTACTTC.

The chain recombines TRBV5-6 with TRBJ2-2; D may be TRBD2 (7 bases). Germline loops: CDR1 SGHDT, CDR2 YYEEEE. The CDR3 is 15 amino acids. Trimming left V 3 bases short and J 1 base short, with 10 bases between. The CDR3: CASSYREGNTGELFF. Written as DNA, the CDR3 is TGTGCCAGCAGCTACAGGGAGGGGAACACCGGGGAGCTGTTTTTT.

Regarding this clone: This sample includes further DNA sequences coding for the same CDR3. V is TRBV18 and J is TRBJ1-6, with D uncertain. With 5 bases removed from V and 13 bases from J, the gap between germline ends came to 21 bases. Germline V gene sequence: CDR1 KGHSH, CDR2 LQKENI. The CDR3 contains 15 residues. The CDR3 coding sequence is TGTGCCAGCTCAATAGCCGACCTCACATGGTCGCCCCTCCACTTT. Residues: CASSIADLTWSPLHF.

V usage is TRBV3-1 (or the pseudogene TRBV3-2) and J usage is TRBJ1-4; a possible D gene is TRBD1 (5 bases). The germline gives CDR1 LGHDT, CDR2 YNNKEL (reference sequence). The V gene lost 6 bases and the J gene lost 5 bases, with 10 bases spanning the gap. The CDR3 loop spans 13 amino acids. CDR3 nucleotides: TGTGCCAGCAGTGGGGGGGGAAATGAAAAACTGTTTTTT. This codes for CASSGGGNEKLFF.